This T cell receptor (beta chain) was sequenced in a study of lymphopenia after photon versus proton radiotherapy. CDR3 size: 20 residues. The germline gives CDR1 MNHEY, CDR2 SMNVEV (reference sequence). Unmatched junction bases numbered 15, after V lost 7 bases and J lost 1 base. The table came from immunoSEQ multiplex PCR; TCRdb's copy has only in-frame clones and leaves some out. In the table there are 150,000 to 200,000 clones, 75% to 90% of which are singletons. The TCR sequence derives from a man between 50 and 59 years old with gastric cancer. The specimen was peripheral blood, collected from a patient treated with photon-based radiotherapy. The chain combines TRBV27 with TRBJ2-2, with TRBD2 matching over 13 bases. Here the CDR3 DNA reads TGTGCCAGCACCGCCCCTTGGGGACTAGCGGGACTACAGAACACCGGGGAGCTGTTTTTT. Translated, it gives CASTAPWGLAGLQNTGELFF.